One T cell receptor (beta chain) is described in this entry. The antigen is undetermined. The data originate from a study of monozygotic twins with inflammatory bowel disease. Study conclusions and caveats: Sharing of clonotypes with others was lower in IBD patients than in healthy twins, and this was especially so with disease activity.

TCRdb reprocessed the 5' RACE reads and stores each CDR3 protein as one record, lacking DNA. The data include about 300,000 distinct CDR3 sequences; the top ten clones carry less than 6.5%. Germline CDR1 reads DFQATT; CDR2 reads SNEGSKA (reference sequence). There are 13 residues in the CDR3. The clonotype originates from a human donor with ulcerative colitis or Crohn's disease, or a healthy co-twin of an affected twin (not recorded which). The V and J genes are TRBV20-1 and TRBJ1-4. The sequencing sample was made of blood. The CDR3 protein is CSAREVVREKLFF.